What follows are 23 T cell receptor beta chains derived from one specimen sequenced in a study of cytomegalovirus exposure and HLA in healthy donors. The primer mix had 60 Vbeta and 13 Jbeta primers. Produced via immunoSEQ multiplex PCR; TCRdb's table is partial and in-frame only. The table shows about 150,000 clones, with under 90% occurring only once. Input material: PBMCs. These receptors came from a boy aged 2 to 10 in good health and CMV-seronegative.

The rearrangement joins TRBV21-1 to TRBJ2-5; TRBD1 is taken as the D call from the table, unchecked against the DNA. TRBV21-1 is designated a pseudogene. This CDR3 is 13 amino acids long. CDR3 nucleotide sequence: TGTGCCAGCAGCACAGACAGTCAAGAGACCCAGTACTTC. Its translation: CASSTDSQETQYF.

The gene calls are TRBV30 and TRBJ1-2; no definite D call. Germline CDR1 GTSNPN, CDR2 SVGIG (reference sequence). This CDR3 is 10 amino acids long. V shed 5 bases and J shed 8 bases, with 9 bases lying between them. CDR3 loop: CAWEAEGYTF. CDR3 coding DNA: TGTGCCTGGGAGGCGGAGGGCTACACCTTC.

The CDR3 DNA reads TGTGCCAGCAGCTATTCATTGTCCCAGCATTTT. It specifies CASSYSLSQHF. The chain employs TRBV6-5 and TRBJ1-5; D not certain. The CDR3 has 11 residues. Per germline, CDR1 MNHEY and CDR2 SVGAGI. V shed 6 bases and J shed 11 bases, with 11 bases lying between them.

The chain couples TRBV15 to TRBJ1-2; 7 bases map to TRBD1. J gave up 8 bases and V 0 bases, and 9 bases lay outside the gene matches. Germline values: CDR1 LNHNV, CDR2 YYDKDF (reference sequence). The CDR3 runs to 15 residues. The CDR3 reads CATSRDRSGGNGYTF. The CDR3 nucleotides are TGTGCCACCAGCAGAGATCGGTCAGGGGGTAACGGCTACACCTTC.

A remark on this clone: This same CDR3 is encoded by further DNA sequences in the sample. V is TRBV7-9 and J is TRBJ2-7; the D is unclear. V lost 5 bases, J lost 3 bases, and 5 bases lay in between. Germline values: CDR1 SEHNR, CDR2 FQNEAQ (reference sequence). This CDR3 contains 11 residues. This CDR3 is CASSPGYEQYF. CDR3 bases: TGTGCCAGCAGCCCGGGCTACGAGCAGTACTTC.

This clone was recorded only once. V and J are TRBV7-2 and TRBJ2-5; TRBD2 aligns across 8 bases. Losses at the gene ends were 2 bases for V and 5 bases for J; bases not matched to a gene: 10. The germline CDR1 and CDR2 sequences are SGHTA and FQGNSA. This CDR3 has 16 residues. The CDR3 DNA follows: TGTGCCAGCAGCTTATTCGCGGGAGGCCTCCAGGAGACCCAGTACTTC. This encodes CASSLFAGGLQETQYF.

The sample holds a few counts of this clone. The gene calls are TRBV2 and TRBJ2-3; TRBD1 matches at 11 bases. The J segment lost 5 bases and the V segment lost 5 bases, leaving 3 bases of the junction unmatched. The CDR3 is 14 amino acids. The germline V gene has CDR1 SNHLY and CDR2 FYNNEI. In DNA form, the CDR3 reads TGTGCCAGCAGTCCAGGGACAGGGGGAGATACGCAGTATTTT. Amino acid sequence: CASSPGTGGDTQYF.

This chain connects TRBV5-1 to TRBJ2-1; 10 nucleotides match TRBD2. The V and J ends lost 6 bases and 6 bases, in that order; junction bases with no gene match: 6. CDR3 length: 14 residues. Germline V gene lookup returns CDR1 SGHRS and CDR2 YFSETQ. The CDR3 protein is CASTSGGVRNEQFF. CDR3 nucleotides: TGCGCCAGCACTAGCGGGGGCGTTCGCAATGAGCAGTTCTTC.

Turning to this clone: Relative to the germline gene, one junction end is altered; a read error may explain this. The rearrangement joins TRBV7-9 to TRBJ1-5, with TRBD1 matching 8 bases. From germline, CDR1 is SEHNR and CDR2 FQNEAQ (reference sequence). This CDR3 contains 13 residues. The CDR3 sequence is CSSSLQGDQPQHF. The CDR3 DNA follows: TGTTCCAGCAGCCTACAGGGGGATCAGCCCCAGCATTTT.

V usage is TRBV5-1 and J usage is TRBJ2-2; D may be TRBD1 (5 bases). Germline CDR1 and CDR2: SGHRS and YFSETQ. The CDR3 runs 15 residues. The V gene lost 1 base and the J gene lost 0 bases, with 7 bases spanning the gap. This CDR3 reads CASSLRGANTGELFF. DNA of the CDR3: TGCGCCAGCAGCTTGAGGGGTGCGAACACCGGGGAGCTGTTTTTT. Filled out from reference TRBV5-1 and TRBJ2-2, the complete variable domain reads KAGVTQTPRYLIKTRGQQVTLSCSPISGHRSVSWYQQTPGQGLQFLFEYFSETQRNKGNFPGRFSGRQFSNSRSEMNVSTLELGDSALYLCASSLRGANTGELFFGEGSRLTVL.

The chain carries TRBV10-2 and TRBJ2-6; 7 nucleotides align to TRBD1. CDR3 length: 18 residues. Germline CDR1 reads WSHSY; CDR2 reads SAAADI. Trimming took 6 bases from V and 0 from J; bases not matched to a gene: 11. CDR3 amino acids: CASRTGTASRSGANVLTF. The CDR3 DNA is TGCGCCAGCAGAACCGGGACAGCTAGCCGCTCTGGGGCCAACGTCCTGACTTTC.

This chain uses TRBV6-6 with TRBJ1-5, with D hard to call. V was cut by 3 bases and J by 8 bases, with 20 bases left in between. Germline-derived CDR1 and CDR2 are MNHNY and SVGAGI (reference sequence). This CDR3 region has 16 residues. CDR3 loop: CASSYGGRSAVEPQHF. Here the CDR3 DNA reads TGTGCCAGCAGTTATGGTGGGCGGTCAGCGGTAGAGCCCCAGCATTTT.

The chain carries TRBV9 and TRBJ2-7; maybe TRBD1 (5 bases). Trimming left V 2 bases short and J 0 bases short, with 9 bases between. Germline V gene lookup returns CDR1 SGDLS and CDR2 YYNGEE. The CDR3 consists of 14 residues. The CDR3 is CASSVRTNSYEQYF. The DNA for the CDR3 is TGTGCCAGCAGCGTGAGGACAAACTCCTACGAGCAGTACTTC.

This sequence joins TRBV11-2 and TRBJ2-5, with 12 bases fitting TRBD2. The germline CDR1 and CDR2 sequences are SGHAT and FQNNGV. Unmatched junction bases numbered 8, after V lost 5 bases and J lost 4 bases. The CDR3 has 16 residues. The CDR3 here is CASSPGLAGPGETQYF. In DNA, the CDR3 is TGTGCCAGCAGCCCAGGACTAGCGGGACCTGGAGAGACCCAGTACTTC.

The chain joins TRBV5-1 to TRBJ2-7; maybe TRBD1 (6 bases). The CDR3 contains 15 residues. V lost 6 bases and J 2 bases, leaving 18 bases between the germline ends. The germline CDR1 and CDR2 sequences are SGHRS and YFSETQ. CDR3 DNA sequence: TGCGCCAGCAACCCGACCACAGGGAAGACCTACGAGCAGTACTTC. It specifies CASNPTTGKTYEQYF.

This clone was picked up a small number of times. The chain is built from TRBV6-1 and TRBJ1-2; 7 nucleotides agree with TRBD1. Germline CDR1 MNHNS, CDR2 SASEGT. The CDR3 runs 15 residues. V lost 5 bases, J lost 2 bases, and 8 bases stayed unmatched. CDR3 amino acids: CASSFETGRNYGYTF. The CDR3 DNA reads TGTGCCAGCAGTTTCGAGACAGGGAGGAACTATGGCTACACCTTC.

The chain links TRBV5-6 to TRBJ2-1; 13 nucleotides match TRBD2. The CDR3 spans 17 residues. Trimming at V came to 4 bases and at J to 4 bases, leaving 8 bases not matched to a gene. Germline CDR1 is SGHDT and CDR2 is YYEEEE. CDR3 sequence reads: CASSALGGLAGYNEQFF. The DNA of the CDR3 is TGTGCCAGCAGCGCCTTGGGGGGACTAGCGGGGTACAATGAGCAGTTCTTC.

The rearrangement links TRBV9 to TRBJ1-3; possible D gene TRBD1, 6 bases. Trimming pared 3 bases from V and 4 bases from J, leaving 11 bases between. The CDR3 runs to 14 residues. Germline values: CDR1 SGDLS, CDR2 YYNGEE. Here the CDR3 DNA reads TGTGCCAGCAGCGACGGTGACAGGGGAAACACCATATATTTT. Translating it yields CASSDGDRGNTIYF.

The chain joins TRBV7-6 to TRBJ2-1; 7 bases line up with TRBD1. Germline V lookup: CDR1 SGHVS, CDR2 FNYEAQ. The length of the CDR3 is 16 residues. J gave up 1 base and V 5 bases, and 8 bases lay outside the gene matches. The CDR3: CASSIYRGWSYNEQFF. In DNA, the CDR3 is TGTGCCAGCAGCATTTACAGGGGATGGTCCTACAATGAGCAGTTCTTC.

In DNA, the CDR3 is TGTGCCATCAGTGAAATGCGGGGGGTCGGAGAGACCCAGTACTTC. The encoded protein is CAISEMRGVGETQYF. V gene TRBV10-3 combines with J gene TRBJ2-5; TRBD2 matches 8 bases. CDR1 ENHRY and CDR2 SYGVKD come from the germline V gene. This CDR3 region has 15 residues. J lost 4 bases, V lost 3 bases, and 7 bases had no gene match.

This sequence joins TRBV5-8 and TRBJ2-7; D is possibly TRBD1 (5 bases). The CDR3 has 12 amino acids. Germline V gives CDR1 SGHTS, CDR2 YDEGEE. V was cut by 6 bases and J by 0 bases, with 7 bases left in between. The CDR3: CASTDSSYEQYF. CDR3 DNA sequence: TGTGCCAGCACCGACAGCTCCTACGAGCAGTACTTC.

The chain recombines TRBV5-1 with TRBJ2-2; the match to TRBD2 covers 8 bases. V lost 0 bases and J lost 3; bases outside the gene matches: 4. The CDR3 totals 16 residues. Germline CDR1 and CDR2: SGHRS and YFSETQ. CDR3 protein: CASSLAGRGDTGELFF. CDR3 nucleotides: TGCGCCAGCAGCTTGGCCGGGCGGGGGGACACCGGGGAGCTGTTTTTT.

The chain joins TRBV5-1 to TRBJ2-7, with 10 nucleotides matching TRBD2. The CDR3 runs 16 residues. Germline V lookup: CDR1 SGHRS, CDR2 YFSETQ. The V segment lost 3 bases and the J segment 5 bases; nucleotides outside the gene matches: 11. The CDR3 protein is CASSSNPSGSTNEQYF. The CDR3 DNA sequence: TGCGCCAGCAGCTCCAACCCTAGCGGGAGTACGAACGAGCAGTACTTC.